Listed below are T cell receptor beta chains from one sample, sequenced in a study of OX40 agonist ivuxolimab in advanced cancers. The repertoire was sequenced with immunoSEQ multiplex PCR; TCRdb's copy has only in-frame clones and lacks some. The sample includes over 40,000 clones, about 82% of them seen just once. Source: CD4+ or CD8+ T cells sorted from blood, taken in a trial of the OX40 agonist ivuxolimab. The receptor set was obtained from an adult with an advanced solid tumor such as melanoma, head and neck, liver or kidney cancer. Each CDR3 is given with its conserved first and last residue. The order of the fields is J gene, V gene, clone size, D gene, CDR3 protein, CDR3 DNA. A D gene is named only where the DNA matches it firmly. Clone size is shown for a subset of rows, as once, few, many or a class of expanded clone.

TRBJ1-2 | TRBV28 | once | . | CASSSLGTNYGYTF | TGTGCCAGCAGTTCCCTGGGGACTAACTATGGCTACACCTTC
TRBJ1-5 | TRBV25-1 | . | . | CASSGSGTWHF | TGTGCCAGCAGTGGTTCGGGGACGTGGCATTTT
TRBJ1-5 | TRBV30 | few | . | CAWSVGTDNPNQPQHF | TGTGCCTGGAGTGTGGGGACGGACAATCCCAATCAGCCCCAGCATTTT
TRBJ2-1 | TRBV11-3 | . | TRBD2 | CASSQIAGGLYNEQFF | TGTGCCAGCAGCCAAATAGCGGGAGGGCTCTACAATGAGCAGTTCTTC
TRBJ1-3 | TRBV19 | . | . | CATWDGSSGNTIYF | TGTGCCACTTGGGACGGGAGCTCTGGAAACACCATATATTTT
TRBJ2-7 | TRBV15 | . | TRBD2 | CATSRVAGGSEQYF | TGTGCCACCAGCAGAGTCGCGGGAGGTTCCGAGCAGTACTTC
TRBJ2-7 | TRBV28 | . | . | CASSLLEGGGYEQYF | TGTGCCAGCAGTTTACTAGAGGGAGGGGGCTACGAGCAGTACTTC
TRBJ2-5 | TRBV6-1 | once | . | CASSDGQGLGETQYF | TGTGCCAGCAGTGACGGTCAGGGGTTGGGGGAGACCCAGTACTTC
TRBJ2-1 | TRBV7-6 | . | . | CASSLVSGPRNEQFF | TGTGCCAGCAGCTTAGTGTCCGGCCCTCGCAATGAGCAGTTCTTC
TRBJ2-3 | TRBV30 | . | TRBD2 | CAWSVAGLKYTQYF | TGTGCCTGGAGTGTAGCGGGACTGAAATATACGCAGTATTTT
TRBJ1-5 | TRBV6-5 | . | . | CASSYYAGGNQPQHF | TGTGCCAGCAGTTACTATGCAGGGGGCAATCAGCCCCAGCATTTT
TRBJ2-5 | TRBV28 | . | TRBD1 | CASRWTGEETQYF | TGTGCCAGCAGATGGACAGGGGAAGAGACCCAGTACTTC
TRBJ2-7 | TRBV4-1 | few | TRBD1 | CASSQVEGADEQYF | TGCGCCAGCAGCCAAGTTGAGGGGGCGGACGAGCAGTACTTC
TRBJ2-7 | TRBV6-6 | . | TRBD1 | CASNRGQGTHEQYF | TGTGCCAGCAACCGGGGACAGGGAACCCACGAGCAGTACTTC
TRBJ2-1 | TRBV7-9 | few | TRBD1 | CASSVRGPDNEQFF | TGTGCCAGCAGCGTCAGGGGGCCGGACAATGAGCAGTTCTTC
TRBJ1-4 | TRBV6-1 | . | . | CASTVSRGEKLFF | TGTGCCAGCACGGTCTCTCGAGGCGAAAAACTGTTTTTT
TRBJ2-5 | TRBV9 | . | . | CASSVTPGRETQYF | TGTGCCAGCAGCGTAACCCCCGGGAGAGAGACCCAGTACTTC